This T cell receptor beta chain was documented in a study of CD8+ T cells in alopecia areata. Study-level background: Twice a day, 5 to 10 mg of oral tofacitinib was administered to treated patients. Study conclusions and caveats: Within the top 100, expanded CD8+ clones significantly decreased with tofacitinib, as did scalp clonality.

RNA, once extracted, was reverse transcribed into cDNA for use as the sequencing template. Sequencing used immunoSEQ multiplex PCR; TCRdb keeps in-frame clones, though not all of them. The table records some 80,000 clones, about 71% of them present only once. Regarding treatment: oral pan-JAK inhibitor, 5-10 mg twice daily. CDR1 and CDR2 from the germline V gene are MNHEY and SMNVEV (reference sequence). V was trimmed by 0 bases and J by 1 base, leaving 3 bases between them. The CDR3 spans 13 residues. Worth noting for this clone: Its antigen remains unidentified. The identical CDR3 is also encoded by other nucleotide sequences in the sample.

The sample in question was CD8+ T cells sorted from blood, obtained at week 24, from a patient treated with tofacitinib. The V call is TRBV27, the J call TRBJ1-2; D uncertain. This TCR came from a human donor with alopecia areata. The CDR3 loop is CASSLSRNYGYTF. The CDR3 bases are TGTGCCAGCAGTTTATCCCGTAACTATGGCTACACCTTC.